This TCR beta chain was recorded in a study of T-cell memory formation after mild COVID-19. Study results and limitations: For contracting clones, CD4+ ones sat mainly in CM and EM, CD8+ in EMRA.

On this clonotype itself: As yet, its antigen is unknown.

TCR alpha and TCR beta cDNA libraries carrying sample barcodes and UMIs were produced by 5'RACE using constant-segment primers. TCRdb analysed the 5' RACE reads with MiXCR anew, one entry per CDR3 protein. The sample records hundreds of thousands of distinct CDR3 sequences, 15% to 20% being singletons. V was pared by 3 bases and J by 3 bases, with 15 bases between. Germline CDR1 LNHDA, CDR2 SQIVND (reference sequence). The CDR3 length is 15 residues. Material for sequencing was PBMCs or a T cell subset sorted from them (not recorded which). The TCR originated in an adult woman who had mild COVID-19 (a few samples of this study predate the infection). Cell type and time point are not known. The rearrangement uses TRBV19 and TRBJ2-7; possibly TRBD1 or TRBD2 for D (6 bases each). CDR3 in amino acids: CASSIRGTQNYEQYF. In DNA form, the CDR3 reads TGTGCCAGTAGTATCCGGGGGACACAAAACTACGAGCAGTACTTC.